The TCR beta chain described here comes from a study of CD8+CD57+ T cells in acquired aplastic anemia. This clonotype has at least ten counts. What it binds is unknown. Notes on the study in general: Patients and controls were found to share twenty-nine CD8+ CDR3 sequences. No significant patient-versus-control difference appeared in CD8+ Simpson's diversity.

Looked up from germline, CDR1 is DFQATT and CDR2 is SNEGSKA (reference sequence). This CDR3 region has 15 residues. V gave up 6 bases and J gave up 8 bases; unmatched junction bases: 14. TCR beta VDJ and CDR3 profiles were obtained from a genomic DNA template. MiXCR was run by TCRdb on the reads, yielding one entry per CDR3 protein. The sample holds 250,000 to 350,000 distinct CDR3 sequences; 50% to 65% are singletons and the top ten take 1.3%. In patients chosen for sequencing, flow cytometry had shown CD8+CD57+ cell expansion. The enrolled patients all had severe acquired aplastic anemia. Receipt of therapy had not occurred in any patient by the time of blood sampling.

The gene calls are TRBV20-1 and TRBJ1-4; 8 bases are shared with TRBD1. The TCR sequence derives from a human donor with aplastic anemia. Sequenced material: sorted CD4+, CD8+, or CD8+CD57+ T cells (not recorded which) from PBMCs. Here the CDR3 DNA reads TGCAGTGCGGACAGGGTGGTTGCGGGGGAAGAAAAACTGTTTTTT. This gives the protein CSADRVVAGEEKLFF.